The 8 T cell receptor beta chains below were found in one sample sequenced in a study of spatial heterogeneity in lung cancer. Each CDR3 protein gets one entry after TCRdb re-called the 5' RACE reads with MiXCR. The repertoire holds some 3,500 distinct CDR3 sequences, with 20% to 30% as singletons. Time point denoted: sample taken at primary tumor resection. Tumor, nontumor lung or frozen PBMC supplied whole RNA, sequenced without sorting. This sample comprised normal lung tissue next to the tumor, obtained at surgery. The origin of the receptors is a male donor with early-stage non-small cell lung cancer.

This sequence joins TRBV19 and TRBJ1-5; D is possibly TRBD1 (5 bases). V gave up 7 bases and J gave up 7 bases, with 14 bases separating them. Germline V CDR1 and CDR2: LNHDA, SQIVND (reference sequence). There are 13 residues in the CDR3. DNA for the CDR3: TGTGCCAGTACCGCCAGGGTCGAACAGCCCCAGCATTTT. Amino acids: CASTARVEQPQHF.

The V and J genes are TRBV28 and TRBJ2-7; D uncertain. Germline loops: CDR1 MDHEN, CDR2 SYDVKM. Deletions cut 4 bases from V and 4 bases from J, with 17 bases between. The CDR3 loop spans 15 amino acids. The CDR3: CASSSPGRAEYEQYF. CDR3 DNA: TGTGCCAGCAGTTCTCCGGGCCGCGCGGAGTACGAGCAGTACTTC.

By sample fraction, this clonotype is medium-sized. This chain links TRBV28 with TRBJ2-5, with D perhaps matching TRBD1 or TRBD2 (6 bases each). CDR1 and CDR2 (germline): MDHEN, SYDVKM. V gave up 5 bases and J gave up 5 bases, with 12 bases separating them. The length of the CDR3 is 13 residues. The CDR3 reads CASSKGGAETQYF. Written as DNA, the CDR3 is TGTGCCAGCAGTAAGGGGGGTGCGGAGACCCAGTACTTC.

This chain uses TRBV20-1 with TRBJ1-1; D unclear. CDR3 size: 14 residues. With 6 bases removed from V and 1 base from J, the gap between germline ends came to 15 bases. Germline CDR1 DFQATT, CDR2 SNEGSKA (reference sequence). DNA for the CDR3: TGCAGTGCAAGGTTACAGCTGACGAACACTGAAGCTTTCTTT. Its protein is CSARLQLTNTEAFF.

By share, this clonotype counts as medium-sized (0.01 to 0.1%). This rearrangement joins TRBV14 to TRBJ1-4; no clear D gene. Trimming removed 3 bases at V and 5 bases at J, with 13 bases between. CDR3 length: 15 residues. CDR1 SGHDN and CDR2 FVKESK come from the germline V gene. The CDR3 sequence is CASSHRTGGNEKLFF. The CDR3 DNA reads TGTGCCAGCAGCCATCGGACGGGAGGGAATGAAAAACTGTTTTTT.

This clonotype is deemed medium-sized. The junction departs from germline at one end; a sequencing error may be responsible. CDR3: CASGLAGGLSTF. CDR3 coding DNA: TGTGCCAGCGGTCTGGCGGGAGGGCTTAGCACCTTC. The chain is built from TRBV6-2 or TRBV6-3 and TRBJ2-1, with 9 bases matching TRBD2. The CDR3 has 12 amino acids. The germline CDR1 and CDR2 sequences are MNHEY and SVGEGT.

This clonotype was seen repeatedly, ten times or more. This chain connects TRBV12-3 or TRBV12-4 to TRBJ2-1; 14 bases are a match to TRBD2. With V trimmed by 6 bases and J by 9 bases, 10 bases remained unmatched. This CDR3 comprises 16 residues. Here the CDR3 reads CASRKPGLAGVPEQFF. The CDR3 DNA reads as TGTGCCAGCAGGAAACCGGGACTAGCGGGAGTACCTGAGCAGTTCTTC.

This clonotype is judged medium-sized (0.01 to 0.1%). V gene TRBV28 combines with J gene TRBJ1-4; D not resolved. Germline values: CDR1 MDHEN, CDR2 SYDVKM. The CDR3 totals 18 residues. The V and J ends lost 6 bases and 8 bases respectively, with 28 bases between them. DNA of the CDR3: TGTGCCAGCAGCCGGCAGGTTGGAGGAGCAGTAGTGAGAGAAAAACTGTTTTTT. Encoded protein: CASSRQVGGAVVREKLFF.